This T cell receptor (beta chain) comes out of a study of cytomegalovirus exposure and HLA in healthy donors. The PCR ran on 60 Vbeta and 13 Jbeta primers. The data were produced by immunoSEQ multiplex PCR, yet TCRdb's version contains in-frame clones alone and is incomplete. The sample yields some 150,000 clones, approximately 75% seen once. The CDR3 spans 15 residues. Germline V lookup: CDR1 SGHVS, CDR2 FQNEAQ. J was trimmed by 0 bases and V by 10 bases; bases with no gene match: 11. The receptor comes from a man aged 50 to 59 in good health and CMV-seropositive. The chain couples TRBV7-8 to TRBJ2-5, with 7 bases fitting TRBD1. The sequenced sample was PBMCs. CDR3 DNA: TGTGCCACCCGGCGACAGGGTTTGTACCAAGAGACCCAGTACTTC. Amino acids: CATRRQGLYQETQYF.